The 22 T cell receptor beta chains in this list originate from one sample, sequenced in a study of cytomegalovirus exposure and HLA in healthy donors. PCR employed 60 Vbeta and 13 Jbeta primers. Produced via immunoSEQ multiplex PCR; TCRdb's table is partial and in-frame only. The profile shows over 200,000 clones, more than 75% of them singletons. The sample taken for sequencing was PBMCs. These receptors all stem from a human donor in good health.

This clone came up a few times. The V call is TRBV7-9, the J call TRBJ2-7, with 8 bases fitting TRBD2. The CDR3 has 15 residues. The germline V gene has CDR1 SEHNR and CDR2 FQNEAQ (reference sequence). Losses at the gene ends were 4 bases for V and 3 bases for J; bases not matched to a gene: 8. The CDR3 here is CASSSPVREVYEQYF. CDR3 coding DNA: TGTGCCAGCAGCTCCCCGGTGCGGGAGGTCTACGAGCAGTACTTC.

With respect to this clone: At one end the junction does not follow the germline gene, possibly because of a read error. This rearrangement joins TRBV7-7 to TRBJ2-1, with 11 bases identical to TRBD2. The CDR3 covers 15 residues. Germline lookup yields CDR1 SSHAT and CDR2 FNYEAQ (reference sequence). The CDR3 sequence: CASSVGLAAYNEQFF. In DNA form, the CDR3 reads TGTGCTAGCAGCGTGGGACTAGCGGCCTACAATGAGCAGTTCTTC.

V and J are TRBV11-3 and TRBJ2-1; D is unresolved. V was cut by 0 bases and J by 8 bases, with 5 bases left in between. The CDR3 loop spans 12 amino acids. Germline lookup yields CDR1 SGHNT and CDR2 YENEEA. The CDR3 sequence: CASSLDGYEQFF. The CDR3 coding sequence is TGTGCCAGCAGCTTAGATGGCTATGAGCAGTTCTTC.

This chain connects TRBV14 to TRBJ1-1; no clear D. Trimming pared 9 bases from V and 4 bases from J, leaving 18 bases between. In germline, CDR1 is SGHDN, CDR2 FVKESK. The CDR3 covers 14 residues. The CDR3 DNA sequence: TGTGCCAGTACAGTAGGGTATCGGGGCACTGAAGCTTTCTTT. As protein: CASTVGYRGTEAFF.

The chain is built from TRBV9 and TRBJ2-1; TRBD2 agrees at 12 bases. V was clipped by 2 bases and J by 10 bases; unmatched bases: 7. Looked up from germline, CDR1 is SGDLS and CDR2 is YYNGEE. The CDR3 consists of 15 residues. The CDR3 sequence is CASSVRLAGVDEQFF. The CDR3 region has the DNA TGTGCCAGCAGCGTGAGACTAGCGGGAGTCGACGAGCAGTTCTTC.

The V and J genes are TRBV5-8 and TRBJ2-2; a weak D match, TRBD2 (6 bases). The CDR3 has 14 amino acids. Trimming shortened V by 4 bases and J by 3 bases, and 10 bases separated the two germline ends. The V gene's germline CDR1 is SGHTS and CDR2 YDEGEE. CDR3: CASSRGGYTGELFF. The DNA for the CDR3 is TGTGCCAGCAGCCGGGGAGGATACACCGGGGAGCTGTTTTTT.

The chain has TRBV7-8 and TRBJ2-7; maybe TRBD1 (5 bases). V lost 2 bases and J 2 bases, leaving 13 bases between the germline ends. CDR1 and CDR2 from the germline V gene are SGHVS and FQNEAQ. The CDR3 contains 15 residues. CDR3 bases: TGTGCCAGCAGCTTACAGGGTGGGGAAACCTACGAGCAGTACTTC. Protein product: CASSLQGGETYEQYF. The full variable domain, in which reference TRBV7-8 and TRBJ2-7 provide the parts outside the CDR3, is GAGVSQSPRYKVAKRGQDVALRCDPISGHVSLFWYQQALGQGPEFLTYFQNEAQLDKSGLPSDRFFAERPEGSVSTLKIQRTQQEDSAVYLCASSLQGGETYEQYFGPGTRLTVT.

V and J are TRBV7-9 and TRBJ1-4; 9 bases match TRBD1. The CDR3 is made up of 15 amino acids. CDR1 and CDR2 from the germline V gene are SEHNR and FQNEAQ (reference sequence). J lost 4 bases, V lost 3 bases, and 3 bases had no gene match. CDR3 coding DNA: TGTGCCAGCAGCTTCGACAGGGGGGTTAATGAAAAACTGTTTTTT. Amino acid sequence: CASSFDRGVNEKLFF.

This chain links TRBV7-2 with TRBJ2-2, with D perhaps TRBD1 (5 bases). With 4 bases removed from V and 5 bases from J, the gap between germline ends came to 14 bases. CDR1 and CDR2 from the germline V gene are SGHTA and FQGNSA. This CDR3 contains 15 residues. CDR3: CASSSLSGYTGELFF. Written as DNA, the CDR3 is TGTGCCAGCAGCTCACTATCAGGGTATACCGGGGAGCTGTTTTTT.

This rearrangement joins TRBV11-2 to TRBJ2-7; 10 bases fit TRBD1. The CDR3 is 15 amino acids. The junction had 5 bases not matched to a gene; V was cut back by 5 bases and J by 1 base. Germline values: CDR1 SGHAT, CDR2 FQNNGV. The CDR3 region has the DNA TGTGCCAGCAGCACCCGGACAGGGGGGTCCTACGAGCAGTACTTC. It encodes CASSTRTGGSYEQYF. The variable domain in full, completed from reference TRBV11-2 and TRBJ2-7, reads EAGVAQSPRYKIIEKRQSVAFWCNPISGHATLYWYQQILGQGPKLLIQFQNNGVVDDSQLPKDRFSAERLKGVDSTLKIQPAKLEDSAVYLCASSTRTGGSYEQYFGPGTRLTVT.

V gene TRBV9 combines with J gene TRBJ2-3, with TRBD2 matching over 12 bases. Germline CDR1 and CDR2: SGDLS and YYNGEE. This CDR3 is built from 17 residues. V shed 1 base and J 4 bases; nucleotides not matched to a gene: 7. CDR3 sequence (DNA): TGTGCCAGCAGCGTATTCGGGCTAGCGGGAGGGGCAGATACGCAGTATTTT. Translation: CASSVFGLAGGADTQYF.

This clone was counted only a few times. The chain employs TRBV6-1 and TRBJ1-5; TRBD1 is a possible D gene (5 bases). Germline V lookup: CDR1 MNHNS, CDR2 SASEGT. This CDR3 spans 12 amino acids. With 6 bases removed from V and 3 bases from J, the gap between germline ends came to 6 bases. The chain's CDR3 is CASSRVNQPQHF. DNA for the CDR3: TGTGCCAGCAGCAGGGTCAATCAGCCCCAGCATTTT.

The chain couples TRBV6-5 to TRBJ1-1; D unresolved. CDR3 length equals 11 residues. The germline V gene has CDR1 MNHEY and CDR2 SVGAGI. V lost 5 bases and J lost 11, with 12 bases in between. The CDR3 DNA reads TGTGCCAGCAGTGATGGGAGTAAGGCTTTCTTT. This encodes CASSDGSKAFF.

The rearrangement joins TRBV6-1 to TRBJ2-1; TRBD1 matches 12 bases. After removal of 7 bases from V and 6 bases from J, the junction contained 7 bases not matched to a gene. This CDR3 spans 15 amino acids. Germline V gives CDR1 MNHNS, CDR2 SASEGT. The CDR3 loop is CASTRDRGPFNEQFF. The CDR3 DNA sequence: TGTGCCAGCACTCGGGACAGGGGGCCCTTCAATGAGCAGTTCTTC.

This clone was counted a single time. J is TRBJ2-5 and V is TRBV5-5; weak D call: TRBD1 (5 bases). With 0 bases removed from V and 1 base from J, the gap between germline ends came to 10 bases. Germline V gene lookup returns CDR1 SGHKS and CDR2 YYEKEE (reference sequence). The CDR3 length is 15 residues. CDR3 protein: CASSLVQGFQETQYF. The CDR3 nucleotides are TGTGCCAGCAGCTTGGTTCAGGGATTCCAAGAGACCCAGTACTTC.

The chain couples TRBV5-1 to TRBJ1-2, with 10 bases lining up with TRBD1. CDR3 length equals 14 residues. V gave up 7 bases and J gave up 8 bases; unmatched junction bases: 11. Per the germline V gene, CDR1 is SGHRS and CDR2 is YFSETQ. The CDR3 here is CASSPGQGIDGYTF. The CDR3 DNA follows: TGCGCCAGCTCCCCGGGACAGGGGATTGACGGCTACACCTTC.

V usage is TRBV4-2 and J usage is TRBJ1-2; 8 bases agree with TRBD1. Germline lookup yields CDR1 LGHNA and CDR2 YNFKEQ. V lost 0 bases to trimming and J lost 4 bases; unmatched junction nucleotides: 4. The CDR3 runs 15 residues. CDR3 sequence reads: CASSQEGQGGYGYTF. In DNA, the CDR3 is TGTGCCAGCAGCCAAGAAGGACAGGGTGGCTATGGCTACACCTTC.

As regards this clone: At one end the junction does not follow the germline gene, possibly because of a read error. This chain uses TRBV7-9 with TRBJ2-7; 7 nucleotides agree with TRBD1. The CDR3 has 14 residues. Germline lookup yields CDR1 SEHNR and CDR2 FQNEAQ (reference sequence). Written as DNA, the CDR3 is TGTTCCAGCAGCTTGGGCAGGGGGAACTACGAGCAGTACTTC. This encodes CSSSLGRGNYEQYF.

Points on this clone: One junction end does not reproduce the germline sequence, and a read error may be involved. The rearrangement uses TRBV7-9 and TRBJ2-5; D is perhaps TRBD2 (6 bases). The CDR3 has 16 amino acids. CDR1 is SEHNR and CDR2 is FQNEAQ in the germline V gene (reference sequence). The CDR3 loop is CSSSYGGVVDQETQYF. The CDR3 DNA reads TGTTCCAGCAGCTACGGCGGGGTTGTGGACCAAGAGACCCAGTACTTC.

The chain uses TRBV10-3 and TRBJ2-7; 9 positions agree with TRBD1. This CDR3 comprises 15 residues. V dropped 10 bases and J dropped 3; count of bases not matched to a gene: 13. Germline V lookup: CDR1 ENHRY, CDR2 SYGVKD. CDR3 region: CATYNPDRGIYEQYF. DNA of the CDR3: TGTGCCACCTACAACCCGGACAGGGGAATCTACGAGCAGTACTTC.

This chain uses TRBV10-3 with TRBJ2-1; D not certain. The CDR3 has 12 residues. CDR1 is ENHRY and CDR2 is SYGVKD in the germline V gene. Trimming cost V 7 bases and J 6 bases, with 10 bases left between them. The chain's CDR3 is CAITERGNEQFF. In DNA form, the CDR3 reads TGTGCCATCACCGAACGAGGCAATGAGCAGTTCTTC.

The genes are TRBV19 and TRBJ2-1, with TRBD2 matching over 8 bases. V lost 1 base and J lost 8; bases outside the gene matches: 7. The CDR3 length is 15 residues. The germline gives CDR1 LNHDA, CDR2 SQIVND (reference sequence). CDR3 DNA sequence: TGTGCCAGTAGTATAGGCGGGAGGCCATGGGATGAGCAGTTCTTC. Its translation: CASSIGGRPWDEQFF.